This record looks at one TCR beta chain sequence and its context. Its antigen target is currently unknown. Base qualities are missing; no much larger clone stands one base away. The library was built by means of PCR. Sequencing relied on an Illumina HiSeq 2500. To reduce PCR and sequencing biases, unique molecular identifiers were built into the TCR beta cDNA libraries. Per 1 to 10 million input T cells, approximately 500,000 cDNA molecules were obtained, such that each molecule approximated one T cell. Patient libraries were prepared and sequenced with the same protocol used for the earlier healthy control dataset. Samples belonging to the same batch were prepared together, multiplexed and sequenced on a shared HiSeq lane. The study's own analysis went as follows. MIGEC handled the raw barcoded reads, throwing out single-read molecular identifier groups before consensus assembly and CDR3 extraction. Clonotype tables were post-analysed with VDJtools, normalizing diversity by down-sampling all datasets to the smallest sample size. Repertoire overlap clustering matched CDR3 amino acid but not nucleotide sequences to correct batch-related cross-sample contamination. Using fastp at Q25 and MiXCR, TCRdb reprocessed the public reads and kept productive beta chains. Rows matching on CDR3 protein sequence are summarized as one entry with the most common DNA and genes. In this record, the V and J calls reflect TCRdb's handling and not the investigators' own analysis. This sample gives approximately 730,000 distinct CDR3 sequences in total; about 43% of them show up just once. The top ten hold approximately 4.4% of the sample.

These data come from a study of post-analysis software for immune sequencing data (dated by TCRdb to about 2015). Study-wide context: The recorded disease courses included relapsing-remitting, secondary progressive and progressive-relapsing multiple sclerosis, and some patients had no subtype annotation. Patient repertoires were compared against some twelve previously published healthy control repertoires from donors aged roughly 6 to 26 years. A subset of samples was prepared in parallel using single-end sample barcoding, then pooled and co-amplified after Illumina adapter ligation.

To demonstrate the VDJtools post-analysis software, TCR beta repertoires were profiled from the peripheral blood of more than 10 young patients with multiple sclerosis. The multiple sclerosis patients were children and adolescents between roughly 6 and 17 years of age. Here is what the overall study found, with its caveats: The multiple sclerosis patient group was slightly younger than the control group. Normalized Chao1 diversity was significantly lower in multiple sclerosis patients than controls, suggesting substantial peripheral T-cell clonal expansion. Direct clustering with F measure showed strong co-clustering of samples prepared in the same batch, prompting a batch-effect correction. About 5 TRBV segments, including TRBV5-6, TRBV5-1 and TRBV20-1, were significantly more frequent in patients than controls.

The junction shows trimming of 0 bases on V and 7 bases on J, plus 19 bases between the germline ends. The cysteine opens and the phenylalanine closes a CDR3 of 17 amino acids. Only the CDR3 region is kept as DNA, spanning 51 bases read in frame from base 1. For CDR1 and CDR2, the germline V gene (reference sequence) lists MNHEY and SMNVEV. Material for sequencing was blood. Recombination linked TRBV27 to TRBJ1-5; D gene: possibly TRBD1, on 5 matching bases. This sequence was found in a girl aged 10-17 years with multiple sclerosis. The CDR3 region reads CASSLSVASAGRQPQHF. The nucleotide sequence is TGTGCCAGCAGTTTATCTGTCGCCTCGGCAGGGCGCCAGCCCCAGCATTTT.